A single sample gave rise to the 3 T cell receptor beta chains below, sequenced in a study of CD8+ T cells in alopecia areata. Sequencing relied on a cDNA template that was reverse transcribed from extracted RNA. Repertoires were generated with immunoSEQ multiplex PCR, while TCRdb's copy carries only in-frame clones and drops some. The data show some 120,000 clones, with roughly 50% seen just once and roughly a tenth held by the top ten. Material: NKG2D-low CD8+ T cells sorted from blood. Receptor source: a human donor with alopecia areata.

This clone was seen more than once but under ten times. V usage is TRBV29-1 and J usage is TRBJ1-5; D gene unclear. Germline V CDR1 and CDR2: SQVTM, ANQGSEA. The CDR3 totals 10 residues. Trimming shortened V by 4 bases and J by 7 bases, and 5 bases separated the two germline ends. The CDR3 sequence is CSVGGQPQHF. CDR3 sequence (DNA): TGCAGCGTTGGAGGACAGCCCCAGCATTTT.

The V and J genes are TRBV11-2 and TRBJ1-1, with D hard to call. Trimming removed 0 bases at V and 7 bases at J, with 12 bases between. This CDR3 has 14 residues. Germline CDR1 and CDR2: SGHAT and FQNNGV. Here the CDR3 DNA reads TGTGCCAGCAGCTTAGACCCGGGAGGGTATGAAGCTTTCTTT. This gives the protein CASSLDPGGYEAFF. The entire variable domain, with the rest obtained from reference TRBV11-2 and TRBJ1-1, is as follows: EAGVAQSPRYKIIEKRQSVAFWCNPISGHATLYWYQQILGQGPKLLIQFQNNGVVDDSQLPKDRFSAERLKGVDSTLKIQPAKLEDSAVYLCASSLDPGGYEAFFGQGTRLTVV.

This clone was counted only a few times. This rearrangement joins TRBV7-9 to TRBJ1-1; D uncertain. CDR3 length equals 11 residues. V was shortened by 7 bases and J by 4 bases, with 7 bases between the two germline ends. The V gene's germline CDR1 is SEHNR and CDR2 FQNEAQ (reference sequence). In DNA, the CDR3 is TGTGCCAGCAACCCAGGCACTGAAGCTTTCTTT. Its protein is CASNPGTEAFF.